A selection of T cell receptor beta chains follows, all from one sample in a study of shared clonotypes between healthy human individuals. Method: immunoSEQ multiplex PCR; TCRdb's copy keeps in-frame clones and lacks some. The sample lists 2 million to 2.5 million clones; around 95% were seen once. Sequenced input: naive CD4+ T cells sorted from blood. The receptor source for this set is a man between 18 and 29 years old in good health. The CDR3 runs from the conserved cysteine through the conserved F or W. D genes are given only for firm matches. The size entry is marked missing in some rows and otherwise reads once, few, many or a size class.

clone size,J gene,D gene,V gene,CDR3 protein,CDR3 DNA
NA,TRBJ2-5,TRBD1,TRBV7-3,CASSLTGSGQETQYF,TGTGCCAGCAGCTTGACAGGGAGTGGCCAAGAGACCCAGTACTTC
NA,TRBJ2-3,NA,TRBV5-4,CASSSRLGGVATDTQYF,TGTGCCAGCAGCTCCCGACTAGGGGGGGTGGCCACAGATACGCAGTATTTT
NA,TRBJ1-6,NA,TRBV7-2,CASSTRAPNSPLHF,TGTGCCAGCAGCACCCGGGCCCCTAATTCACCCCTCCACTTT
NA,TRBJ2-2,NA,TRBV11-2,CASFGESNTGELFF,TGTGCCAGCTTTGGCGAATCGAACACCGGGGAGCTGTTTTTT
NA,TRBJ1-1,NA,TRBV5-1,CASSLVGVQNTEAFF,TGCGCCAGCAGCTTGGTTGGGGTCCAGAACACTGAAGCTTTCTTT
NA,TRBJ1-6,TRBD1,TRBV5-1,CASSSLPPGQGYNSPLHF,TGCGCCAGCAGCTCCCTTCCTCCGGGACAGGGGTATAATTCACCCCTCCACTTT
NA,TRBJ2-4,NA,TRBV30,CAWSAIQGAKNIQYF,TGTGCCTGGAGTGCCATCCAGGGAGCCAAAAACATTCAGTACTTC
NA,TRBJ1-2,TRBD1,TRBV2,CASTPRTGGIGGGYTF,TGTGCCAGCACCCCACGGACAGGGGGAATCGGGGGTGGCTACACCTTC
NA,TRBJ1-6,NA,TRBV28,CASSSRVTPLHF,TGTGCCAGCAGTTCAAGAGTTACACCCCTCCACTTT
NA,TRBJ2-3,TRBD1,TRBV7-3,CASSLTLGQYTDTQYF,TGTGCCAGCAGCTTAACTCTGGGACAGTACACAGATACGCAGTATTTT
NA,TRBJ2-6,NA,TRBV6-5,CASTRGSSGANVLTF,TGTGCCAGCACAAGGGGTAGCTCTGGGGCCAACGTCCTGACTTTC
NA,TRBJ2-7,TRBD2,TRBV15,CATSRPGLAGYEQYF,TGTGCCACCAGCAGACCCGGACTAGCGGGATACGAGCAGTACTTC
NA,TRBJ2-7,NA,TRBV9,CASSVGGGDSYEQYF,TGTGCCAGCAGCGTAGGCGGTGGGGACTCCTACGAGCAGTACTTC
once,TRBJ1-2,NA,TRBV5-1,CASRKPEANYGYTF,TGCGCCAGCAGAAAACCAGAGGCTAACTATGGCTACACCTTC
NA,TRBJ2-1,TRBD2,TRBV10-3,CAISESLLAGGYNEQFF,TGTGCCATCAGTGAGTCGTTGCTAGCGGGGGGATACAATGAGCAGTTCTTC
NA,TRBJ2-6,NA,TRBV5-1,CASSLEPIGLIVSGANVLTF,TGCGCCAGCAGCTTGGAACCAATAGGGCTGATAGTCTCTGGGGCCAACGTCCTGACTTTC
NA,TRBJ2-5,TRBD2,TRBV7-9,CASSLLGGSLVGETQYF,TGTGCCAGCAGCTTACTAGGCGGGAGTCTAGTCGGAGAGACCCAGTACTTC
NA,TRBJ1-1,NA,TRBV6-5,CASSYRGWNTEAFF,TGTGCCAGCAGTTACCGGGGCTGGAACACTGAAGCTTTCTTT
NA,TRBJ1-5,NA,TRBV19,CASSKSGLRQPQHF,TGTGCCAGTAGTAAATCAGGGTTACGTCAGCCCCAGCATTTT
NA,TRBJ2-7,NA,TRBV27,CASRGTGSYEQYF,TGTGCCAGCCGAGGGACGGGAAGCTACGAGCAGTACTTC